The rows below give T cell receptor beta chains drawn from one sample of a study of T-cell memory formation after mild COVID-19. In TCRdb, the 5' RACE reads were re-called with MiXCR into one record per CDR3 protein. The table lists hundreds of thousands of distinct CDR3 sequences, about 25% of them singletons, with over 10% in the top ten. The sequenced material came from PBMCs or a T cell subset sorted from them (not recorded which). These receptors were collected from an adult woman who had mild COVID-19 (a few samples of this study predate the infection). Cell type and time point are not known. Both conserved end residues are part of each CDR3. Fields, in order: V gene, CDR3 length, D gene, clone size, J gene, CDR3 DNA, CDR3 protein. A D gene is named only where the DNA matches it firmly. The size field is filled for only some rows; it gives once, few, many or a size class.

V: TRBV10-3
length: 15
D: TRBD1
size: few
J: TRBJ2-7
DNA: TGTGCCATCAGTGGAGGACAGGGGATGAACTACGAGCAGTACTTC
CDR3: CAISGGQGMNYEQYF

V: TRBV18
length: 14
D: NA
size: NA
J: TRBJ1-2
DNA: TGTGCCAGCTCACCAGTAAACCTCGGGCATGGCTACACCTTC
CDR3: CASSPVNLGHGYTF

V: TRBV20-1
length: 13
D: NA
size: few
J: TRBJ2-4
DNA: TGCAGTGCTTCGGACAGTTGGCAAAACATTCAGTACTTC
CDR3: CSASDSWQNIQYF

V: TRBV20-1
length: 15
D: NA
size: few
J: TRBJ2-7
DNA: TGCAGTGCTAGGCCCCCCAACGGGGCCGGCTACGAGCAGTACTTC
CDR3: CSARPPNGAGYEQYF

V: TRBV6-2/TRBV6-3
length: 16
D: TRBD2
size: NA
J: TRBJ2-7
DNA: TGTGCCAGCAGTTACTTGGGGACTAGCGGGGCCTACGAGCAGTACTTC
CDR3: CASSYLGTSGAYEQYF

V: TRBV29-1
length: 12
D: NA
size: once
J: TRBJ2-7
DNA: TGCAGCGTCGCGACGGGGAGTTACGAGCAGTACTTC
CDR3: CSVATGSYEQYF

V: TRBV14
length: 12
D: NA
size: few
J: TRBJ2-1
DNA: TGTGCCAGCAGCCAACTTTCCCCTGAGCAGTTCTTC
CDR3: CASSQLSPEQFF

V: TRBV5-1
length: 16
D: NA
size: NA
J: TRBJ1-1
DNA: TGCGCCAGCAGCTTGCTTCCGCCAGGGACCAACACTGAAGCTTTCTTT
CDR3: CASSLLPPGTNTEAFF

V: TRBV2
length: 12
D: TRBD2
size: NA
J: TRBJ2-4
DNA: TGTGCCAGCAGGGGGGGGGAAAACATTCAGTACTTC
CDR3: CASRGGENIQYF

V: TRBV12-3/TRBV12-4
length: 15
D: NA
size: few
J: TRBJ2-5
DNA: TGTGCCAGCAGTTTAGCGTCTGCTGCAAGTGCGACCCAGTACTTC
CDR3: CASSLASAASATQYF

V: TRBV10-3
length: 13
D: TRBD1
size: NA
J: TRBJ2-2
DNA: TGTGCCATCAGACCCACAGGGGGCGGGGAGCTGTTTTTT
CDR3: CAIRPTGGGELFF

V: TRBV20-1
length: 14
D: NA
size: few
J: TRBJ2-5
DNA: TGCAGTGCAATAAAGGGAGGAGGCGGCGAGACCCAGTACTTC
CDR3: CSAIKGGGGETQYF

V: TRBV20-1
length: 13
D: NA
size: many
J: TRBJ2-7
DNA: TGCAGTGTCAAATCTCGTAGCAGCTACGAGCAGTACTTC
CDR3: CSVKSRSSYEQYF

V: TRBV24-1
length: 15
D: NA
size: NA
J: TRBJ2-3
DNA: TGTGCCACCAGTGAGGAGACCGGGACGGGAGATACGCAGTATTTT
CDR3: CATSEETGTGDTQYF

V: TRBV12-3/TRBV12-4
length: 13
D: TRBD2
size: few
J: TRBJ2-5
DNA: TGTGCCAGCCGATTAGCGGGAGTAGAGACCCAGTACTTC
CDR3: CASRLAGVETQYF

V: TRBV19
length: 14
D: TRBD2
size: NA
J: TRBJ2-7
DNA: TGTGCCAGTAGTATTGGCGGGAGGGGCTTTGAGCAGTACTTC
CDR3: CASSIGGRGFEQYF

V: TRBV7-9
length: 18
D: TRBD2
size: NA
J: TRBJ2-1
DNA: TGTGCCAGCAGCCCCTGGACTAGCGGGAGCCTCGCGGACAATGAGCAGTTCTTC
CDR3: CASSPWTSGSLADNEQFF

V: TRBV7-8
length: 15
D: TRBD2
size: NA
J: TRBJ2-5
DNA: TGTGCCAGCAGCCACCCACTAGCGGCCCAAGAGACCCAGTACTTC
CDR3: CASSHPLAAQETQYF

V: TRBV7-2
length: 14
D: NA
size: few
J: TRBJ2-3
DNA: TGTGCCAGCAGCTTTTCTTTAGCTCAAGATACGCAGTATTTT
CDR3: CASSFSLAQDTQYF

V: TRBV24-1
length: 14
D: NA
size: few
J: TRBJ2-1
DNA: TGTGCCACCAGCAGGACCCCTCCCTACAATGAGCAGTTCTTC
CDR3: CATSRTPPYNEQFF

V: TRBV24-1
length: 13
D: NA
size: few
J: TRBJ2-2
DNA: TGTGCCACCAGGGCCGATAGCGGCGGGGAGCTGTTTTTT
CDR3: CATRADSGGELFF

V: TRBV30
length: 11
D: NA
size: NA
J: TRBJ1-1
DNA: TGTGCCTGGAGTTGGACCTCGGGGGCTTTCTTT
CDR3: CAWSWTSGAFF

V: TRBV27
length: 17
D: NA
size: many
J: TRBJ2-7
DNA: TGTGCCAGCCCCTTCTGCTGGGCCAATCCTCCGACCTACGAGCAGTACTTC
CDR3: CASPFCWANPPTYEQYF

V: TRBV30
length: 13
D: TRBD1
size: few
J: TRBJ1-4
DNA: TGTGCCTGGACCGGGACAGCTAATGAAAAACTGTTTTTT
CDR3: CAWTGTANEKLFF

V: TRBV7-2
length: 16
D: TRBD2
size: many
J: TRBJ2-2
DNA: TGTGCCAGCAGCTTAATTGCGGGAGCAACCACCGGGGAGCTGTTTTTT
CDR3: CASSLIAGATTGELFF

V: TRBV5-1
length: 15
D: TRBD2
size: many
J: TRBJ2-7
DNA: TGCGCCAGCAGCACCGGGACTAGCGGGAGATACGAGCAGTACTTC
CDR3: CASSTGTSGRYEQYF

V: TRBV24-1
length: 16
D: NA
size: many
J: TRBJ2-1
DNA: TGTGCCACCAGTGATCCGGCCGGGACATTCAACAATGAGCAGTTCTTC
CDR3: CATSDPAGTFNNEQFF

V: TRBV25-1
length: 15
D: TRBD2
size: NA
J: TRBJ2-2
DNA: TGTGCCAGCACGGCCCCAGCGGGAAGCACCGGGGAGCTGTTTTTT
CDR3: CASTAPAGSTGELFF

V: TRBV20-1
length: 14
D: NA
size: NA
J: TRBJ2-5
DNA: TGCAGTGCCCGGATGAGGGCCCCACAAGAGACCCAGTACTTC
CDR3: CSARMRAPQETQYF

V: TRBV6-5
length: 15
D: TRBD1
size: few
J: TRBJ2-7
DNA: TGTGCCAGCAGTTACGACGGGACAGGGGCCTCCGAGCAGTACTTC
CDR3: CASSYDGTGASEQYF

V: TRBV6-2/TRBV6-3
length: 15
D: TRBD1
size: NA
J: TRBJ2-2
DNA: TGTGCCAGCAAAATAGACAGGGCGAACACCGGGGAGCTGTTTTTT
CDR3: CASKIDRANTGELFF

V: TRBV3-1
length: 15
D: NA
size: NA
J: TRBJ2-1
DNA: TGTGCCAGCAGCCACCGGGACTTCCCCTACAATGAGCAGTTCTTC
CDR3: CASSHRDFPYNEQFF

V: TRBV5-5
length: 15
D: NA
size: few
J: TRBJ2-1
DNA: TGTGCCAGCAGCTGGAGACAGGCCTCCTACAATGAGCAGTTCTTC
CDR3: CASSWRQASYNEQFF

V: TRBV5-1
length: 13
D: NA
size: NA
J: TRBJ1-2
DNA: TGCGCCAGCAGCTGGGCCGGGACCGATGGCTACACCTTC
CDR3: CASSWAGTDGYTF

V: TRBV28
length: 17
D: NA
size: NA
J: TRBJ2-4
DNA: TGTGCCAGCAGTCCTCCCCTCTTCGGGTTCGCCAAAAACATTCAGTACTTC
CDR3: CASSPPLFGFAKNIQYF

V: TRBV6-5
length: 12
D: NA
size: few
J: TRBJ2-7
DNA: TGTGCCAGCACAGGGGAGACCTACGAGCAGTACTTC
CDR3: CASTGETYEQYF

V: TRBV2
length: 14
D: NA
size: NA
J: TRBJ2-7
DNA: TGTGCCAGCACCCGGCAGCCAAACTCGGGCGAGCAGTACTTC
CDR3: CASTRQPNSGEQYF

V: TRBV4-3
length: 17
D: TRBD1
size: NA
J: TRBJ2-2
DNA: TGCGCCAGCAGCCACGCGGACAGGGGGGCGAACACCGGGGAGCTGTTTTTT
CDR3: CASSHADRGANTGELFF

V: TRBV20-1
length: 15
D: NA
size: few
J: TRBJ1-2
DNA: TGCAGTGCTAGAGTGCAGATAGACTCTAACTATGGCTACACCTTC
CDR3: CSARVQIDSNYGYTF

V: TRBV19
length: 15
D: NA
size: NA
J: TRBJ2-2
DNA: TGTGCCAGTAGTATCTCCCACTTGAACACCGGGGAGCTGTTTTTT
CDR3: CASSISHLNTGELFF

V: TRBV7-2
length: 13
D: NA
size: few
J: TRBJ1-2
DNA: TGTGCCAGCAGTAAAGGAGCCGGCTATGGCTACACCTTC
CDR3: CASSKGAGYGYTF

V: TRBV7-2
length: 12
D: TRBD2
size: NA
J: TRBJ2-1
DNA: TGTGCCAGCCCAAGCGGGAGTTCAGTTGTAGCCTTC
CDR3: CASPSGSSVVAF

V: TRBV5-1
length: 15
D: NA
size: few
J: TRBJ2-1
DNA: TGCGCCAGCAGCTTGGAAGGGGCCACCTACAATGAGCAGTTCTTC
CDR3: CASSLEGATYNEQFF

V: TRBV7-8
length: 14
D: NA
size: few
J: TRBJ2-2
DNA: TGTGCCAGCAGCTTAGGCCCAGGGTCCGGGGAGCTGTTTTTT
CDR3: CASSLGPGSGELFF

V: TRBV12-3/TRBV12-4
length: 13
D: NA
size: NA
J: TRBJ2-5
DNA: TGTGCCAGCAGTCATCCCGGCTATTCAATCCAGTACTTC
CDR3: CASSHPGYSIQYF

V: TRBV7-9
length: 21
D: NA
size: NA
J: TRBJ2-3
DNA: TGTGCCAGCAGCTTCGTGATGTTTGGCGGGGGCCCTACCACTAGCACAGATACGCAGTATTTT
CDR3: CASSFVMFGGGPTTSTDTQYF

V: TRBV4-2
length: 13
D: NA
size: NA
J: TRBJ1-2
DNA: TGTGCCAGCAGCCAAGTGGATAACTATGGCTACACCTTC
CDR3: CASSQVDNYGYTF

V: TRBV9
length: 16
D: TRBD1
size: NA
J: TRBJ2-5
DNA: TGTGCCAGCAGCAATACAGGGGGCGTAATAAAAGAGACCCAGTACTTC
CDR3: CASSNTGGVIKETQYF

V: TRBV30
length: 15
D: NA
size: NA
J: TRBJ2-2
DNA: TGTGCCTGGAACCGCGCAAGCGCTAACACCGGGGAGCTGTTTTTT
CDR3: CAWNRASANTGELFF

V: TRBV25-1
length: 13
D: NA
size: NA
J: TRBJ2-2
DNA: TGTGCCAGCAGTTCTTTCGGGCCCGGGGAGCTGTTTTTT
CDR3: CASSSFGPGELFF

V: TRBV30
length: 15
D: TRBD2
size: NA
J: TRBJ2-3
DNA: TGTGCCTGGAGGAAGATAGCGGGATTTGGAGATACGCAGTATTTT
CDR3: CAWRKIAGFGDTQYF